The T cell receptor beta chain under discussion was sequenced for a study of T-cell memory formation after mild COVID-19. Findings and caveats of the study: The study detected some responding clones in pre-infection memory, suggesting cross-reactive memory joined. Day 37-peaking second-wave clones had unconfirmed SARS-CoV-2 specificity. Clones that contracted clustered mainly in CM and EM if CD4+ and in EMRA if CD8+.

CDR3 length: 14 amino acids. In germline, CDR1 is SGDLS, CDR2 YYNGEE. With 3 bases removed from V and 5 bases from J, the gap between germline ends came to 12 bases. The TCR alpha and TCR beta cDNA libraries, bearing sample barcodes and UMIs, were generated by 5'RACE using constant-segment primers. TCRdb processed the 5' RACE reads anew with MiXCR; each CDR3 protein has one entry. The sample lists about 560,000 distinct CDR3 sequences, about 20% seen once, with 7.5% to 9.5% in the top ten. This clonotype was seen only a few times. Its antigen is still unknown. The J gene is TRBJ2-1, the V gene TRBV9, with D possibly TRBD2 on 5 matching bases. The sequence was collected from an adult woman who had mild COVID-19 (a few samples of this study predate the infection). Cell type and time point are not known. Sequenced material: PBMCs or a T cell subset sorted from them (not recorded which). The CDR3 reads CASSAPTGNNEQFF. In nucleotides, the CDR3 is TGTGCCAGCAGCGCCCCGACGGGGAACAATGAGCAGTTCTTC.